One TCR beta chain is described in this entry. The germline V gene encodes CDR1 LGHDT and CDR2 YNNKEL (reference sequence). The CDR3 is 15 residues long. V dropped 1 base and J dropped 4 bases, with 10 bases sitting between them. TCRdb's copy holds only in-frame clones and misses some; the assay was immunoSEQ multiplex PCR. The sample lists 200,000 to 250,000 clones; 80% to 90% were seen once. The data originate from a study of blood T cell repertoires in COVID-19. The TCR sequence derives from a man older than 75 with acute or convalescent COVID-19. Source material: peripheral blood. The chain combines TRBV3-1 (or the pseudogene TRBV3-2) with TRBJ1-4, with D perhaps TRBD1 (5 bases). The CDR3 DNA follows: TGTGCCAGCAGCCAAGGGGGAGGGGTTAATGAAAAACTGTTTTTT. Its protein is CASSQGGGVNEKLFF.